Reported below is one TCR beta chain. As yet, its antigen is unknown. RNA transcripts yielded amplified TCR beta CDR3 regions. Using the HTBI primer set, a first-round RT-PCR was run on the TCR CDR3. TCRdb re-called the multiplex PCR reads with MiXCR, one entry per CDR3 protein. The sample yields around 720,000 distinct CDR3 sequences, roughly a third seen once. This CDR3 region has 13 residues. V gave up 4 bases and J gave up 5 bases; unmatched junction bases: 8. Germline V CDR1 and CDR2: SQVTM, ANQGSEA. This sample was included in a study of T cells in Graves' hyperthyroidism and ophthalmopathy. In the study overall: Staff took peripheral blood when the initial diagnosis was made, before any treatment began.

Study outcomes and limitations: Ophthalmopathy stood apart from stable hyperthyroidism in a 13 V-J model.

The hyperthyroidism patients had all been newly diagnosed, and their disease duration was under 2 months. Their ages ranged from 18 to 65 years. The study left out patients who had uncontrolled infection, other autoimmune disease, pregnancy or lactation. V usage is TRBV29-1 and J usage is TRBJ2-7, with 7 positions matching TRBD2. The source material was blood. This clonotype was obtained from a middle-aged woman with Graves' hyperthyroidism. CDR3 in DNA: TGCAGCGTTGGGGGGGGGGAGAGCGACGAGCAGTACTTC. Its translation: CSVGGGESDEQYF.